This TCR beta chain was sequenced in a study of T cells in Graves' hyperthyroidism and ophthalmopathy (dated by TCRdb to between 2018 and 2021). About the study as a whole: TCR V-J signatures able to tell the groups apart were searched for in a discovery cohort of around 95 patients, of whom 43 had Graves' ophthalmopathy and about 55 had stable Graves' hyperthyroidism. In addition, the study compared T-cell repertoires in thyroid tissue and in blood from a handful of Graves' hyperthyroidism patients. According to the paper, TCR Vbeta CDR3 sequencing was carried out on 135 peripheral blood samples, which came from around 43 ophthalmopathy, under 80 hyperthyroidism and some 17 progressor patients. An independent validation cohort of fewer than 20 hyperthyroidism patients and 17 patients who later progressed to ophthalmopathy tested prospective prediction of ophthalmopathy. Following sampling, methimazole starting at 30 mg daily was given to hyperthyroidism patients, and high-dose intravenous methylprednisolone was given to ophthalmopathy patients. The roughly 91 discovery patients were randomly divided into training and test sets at a 7:3 ratio. Study-level results and caveats: No statistical method was used to fix the sample size in advance, and group allocation was not hidden from the investigators. A 13 V-J signature model separated ophthalmopathy from stable hyperthyroidism, with approximately 87% sensitivity and 81.08% specificity in cross-validation and 80%/75% in testing. Blood samples also contained most of the expanded thyroid clonotypes (frequency above 0.001), which suggests that blood repertoires may reflect thyroid immune responses. In validation, the model predicted progression to ophthalmopathy a median of roughly six months before onset, with 65% to 71% sensitivity and nearly 75% specificity.

The CDR3 covers 12 residues, taking in both the cysteine and the phenylalanine. The entry retains the CDR3 DNA only, 36 bases that are in frame from base 1. The germline V gene (reference sequence) sets CDR1 to LNHDA and CDR2 to SQIVND. The germline ends are 7 bases apart after V is trimmed by 3 bases and J by 8 bases. Regarding this clonotype: It lacks a known antigen. Nothing much larger sits one base from this clone, and base qualities are not available.

Any patient with an uncontrolled infection, another autoimmune disease, pregnancy or lactation was excluded. Diagnoses were based on clinical symptoms, serum thyroxine and TRAb, thyroid ultrasound and orbital computed tomography. Total RNA was extracted using Trizol reagent, and RNA quality was assessed on an Agilent 2100 Bioanalyzer. Amplification of TCR beta CDR3 regions was carried out from RNA transcripts. A first-round RT-PCR of the TCR CDR3 used the HTBI primer set with the Qiagen OneStep RT-PCR kit. Libraries were constructed in a second round of multiplex PCR, after which size selection and purification were carried out. Paired-end sequencing of the libraries was performed with 100 bp reads on an Illumina HiSeq2000. As for the original processing: SOAPnuke was used to process the raw data, removing reads that contained adapters or uncalled bases, had a mean Phred below 15, or lacked an exact match to the constant primer or identifier. COPE v1.2.5 was used to merge the high-quality paired reads, and each unique nucleotide sequence was defined as a clonotype. MiTCR v1.1 was used to align clonotypes to the IMGT TRBV, TRBD and TRBJ reference segments. Only V-J combinations with frequency above 0.0001, covering about 99% of repertoires, were analysed. The TCS score was defined as F50 (clonal expansion) divided by E x V (chaos), with BLOSUM62-based TCRdist calculated between CDR3 peptides within each V-J. Welch's t-statistics and random forest reduced fewer than 550 V-J features to about 12, which were used in a naive Bayes classifier (R e1071). Thyroid-blood repertoire similarity was quantified with the Morisita-Horn index. TCRdb trimmed the raw reads at Q25, called clones with MiXCR and kept productive beta chains. Each entry merges the rows of one CDR3 protein and shows their most common DNA and genes. These V and J calls are TCRdb output, not the study's own analysis. This sample is represented by 660,000 or so distinct CDR3 sequences; just under 45% of them were singletons. The top ten hold less than 9% of the sample.

The V and J segments used are TRBV19 and TRBJ1-4; the D gene cannot be resolved reliably. The receptor's source is an adult man with Graves' disease, either hyperthyroidism or ophthalmopathy (not recorded which). The material sequenced was peripheral blood or thyroid tissue (not recorded which). CDR3 region: CASSIGEEKLFF. The bases read TGTGCCAGTAGTATCGGGGAAGAAAAACTGTTTTTT.